These 18 T cell receptor beta chains came from one sample sequenced in a study of PD-L1 blockade in urothelial cancer. Time point defined: pretreatment peripheral blood. TCRdb's table, derived via immunoSEQ multiplex PCR, lists solely in-frame clones and lacks some. The sample shows 50,000 to 55,000 clones, around 75% of them seen only once. Source: PBMCs, taken around atezolizumab (anti-PD-L1) treatment. The receptor set was obtained from a man between 70 and 80 years old with urothelial cancer.

V and J are TRBV5-4 and TRBJ1-3, with D hard to call. The CDR3 extends over 17 amino acids. The germline V gene encodes CDR1 SGHNT and CDR2 YYREEE (reference sequence). Trimming removed 4 bases from V and 0 bases from J, with 17 bases in between. The CDR3 DNA reads as TGTGCCAGCAGCAGTCCACCCGACCGGGACTCTGGAAACACCATATATTTT. Translation: CASSSPPDRDSGNTIYF.

The CDR3 DNA sequence: TGTGCCAGCACCTTGTATTCCTACGAGCAGTACTTC. Amino acids: CASTLYSYEQYF. The chain carries TRBV12-1 and TRBJ2-7; TRBD2, as called in the table, went unchecked against the DNA. TRBV12-1 is annotated as a pseudogene. This CDR3 region has 12 residues.

With regard to this clone: A read error may produce the germline difference seen at one junction end. The rearrangement joins TRBV11-2 to TRBJ2-1, with 11 bases lining up with TRBD2. This CDR3 region has 15 residues. Germline loops: CDR1 SGHAT, CDR2 FQNNGV. The DNA for the CDR3 is TGCGCCAGCAGCCAGACTAGCGGGGCTTACAATGAGCAGTTCTTC. Translated, it gives CASSQTSGAYNEQFF.

J is TRBJ2-2 and V is TRBV19; no reliable D call. The CDR3 loop spans 13 amino acids. V was trimmed by 5 bases and J by 5 bases, leaving 9 bases between them. Germline-derived CDR1 and CDR2 are LNHDA and SQIVND (reference sequence). CDR3 protein: CASSAQKTGELFF. In DNA form, the CDR3 reads TGTGCCAGTAGTGCCCAGAAAACCGGGGAGCTGTTTTTT.

This rearrangement joins TRBV7-3 to TRBJ1-3, with 8 bases aligning to TRBD1. CDR3 length: 15 amino acids. V trimming: 5 bases; J trimming: 4 bases; junction bases outside the gene matches: 7. The V gene's germline CDR1 is SGHTA and CDR2 FQGTGA. CDR3 loop: CASSLGQGTGNTIYF. DNA of the CDR3: TGTGCCAGCAGCCTTGGACAGGGTACAGGAAACACCATATATTTT.

J is TRBJ1-5 and V is TRBV30; TRBD1 might be the D (5 bases). The CDR3 contains 15 residues. CDR1 and CDR2 from the germline V gene are GTSNPN and SVGIG (reference sequence). Trimming removed 2 bases from V and 1 base from J, with 12 bases in between. The CDR3 region is CAWSFGGVSNQPQHF. The CDR3 nucleotides read TGTGCCTGGAGTTTTGGAGGGGTAAGCAATCAGCCCCAGCATTTT.

V is TRBV7-9 and J is TRBJ1-4; possible D gene TRBD1, 6 bases. V was shortened by 5 bases and J by 5 bases, with 9 bases between the two germline ends. The CDR3 is 13 amino acids. Germline V lookup: CDR1 SEHNR, CDR2 FQNEAQ (reference sequence). CDR3 nucleotide sequence: TGTGCCAGCAGCCGTGGACAGAATGAAAAACTGTTTTTT. Translation gives CASSRGQNEKLFF.

This chain uses TRBV18 with TRBJ1-4, with TRBD1 identical over 9 bases. The germline CDR1 and CDR2 sequences are KGHSH and LQKENI. With V trimmed by 8 bases and J by 8 bases, 9 bases remained unmatched. The CDR3 runs to 14 residues. The CDR3 sequence is CASREQGAGEKLFF. The CDR3 DNA reads as TGTGCCAGCCGTGAACAGGGGGCCGGAGAAAAACTGTTTTTT.

The chain combines TRBV7-2 with TRBJ2-2; 10 nucleotides align to TRBD2. CDR3 size: 18 residues. Trimming removed 2 bases from V and 6 bases from J; junction bases left unmatched: 12. Germline V gene lookup returns CDR1 SGHTA and CDR2 FQGNSA. CDR3 in amino acids: CASSLRPISGGQAGELFF. CDR3 sequence (DNA): TGTGCCAGCAGCTTACGCCCCATTAGCGGGGGGCAGGCCGGGGAGCTGTTTTTT. The variable domain in full, completed from reference TRBV7-2 and TRBJ2-2, reads GAGVSQSPSNKVTEKGKDVELRCDPISGHTALYWYRQSLGQGLEFLIYFQGNSAPDKSGLPSDRFSAERTGGSVSTLTIQRTQQEDSAVYLCASSLRPISGGQAGELFFGEGSRLTVL.

The genes are TRBV18 and TRBJ1-4, with 7 bases fitting TRBD1. Germline trimming cut 2 bases from V and 4 bases from J; bases unmatched to any gene: 1. The CDR3 runs to 14 residues. Germline loops: CDR1 KGHSH, CDR2 LQKENI. In DNA form, the CDR3 reads TGTGCCAGCTCACCAAGGGACAGTAATGAAAAACTGTTTTTT. This sequence encodes CASSPRDSNEKLFF.

The chain employs TRBV27 and TRBJ2-2, with a possible D match to TRBD1 (6 bases). The CDR3 length is 18 residues. Germline V gives CDR1 MNHEY, CDR2 SMNVEV (reference sequence). V was pared by 0 bases and J by 4 bases, with 18 bases between. Here the CDR3 reads CASSLSVNRASVTGELFF. The CDR3 DNA follows: TGTGCCAGCAGTTTATCCGTCAACAGGGCCTCCGTCACCGGGGAGCTGTTTTTT.

V gene TRBV21-1 combines with J gene TRBJ2-3; the table names TRBD2, a call not compared with the DNA. TRBV21-1 is assigned pseudogene status. CDR3 length: 12 amino acids. The CDR3 bases are TGTGCCAGCAGCCCTTGCACAGATACGCAGTATTTT. Translation gives CASSPCTDTQYF.

This clone was seen once. This chain connects TRBV29-1 to TRBJ1-3; no clear D gene. This CDR3 spans 14 amino acids. Germline assignment: CDR1 SQVTM and CDR2 ANQGSEA. V dropped 6 bases and J dropped 0 bases, with 12 bases sitting between them. CDR3 loop: CSVTEGNSGNTIYF. CDR3 in DNA: TGCAGCGTCACCGAGGGTAACTCTGGAAACACCATATATTTT.

This clone was recorded only once. V gene TRBV5-1 combines with J gene TRBJ2-7; weak D call: TRBD2 (5 bases). Trimming shortened V by 0 bases and J by 6 bases, and 16 bases separated the two germline ends. Germline CDR1 reads SGHRS; CDR2 reads YFSETQ. The CDR3 sequence is 15 residues long. For the CDR3, the DNA is TGCGCCAGCAGCTTGGGGGGATTACCGGGGTCCGAGCAGTACTTC. It yields the protein CASSLGGLPGSEQYF.

The chain joins TRBV23-1 to TRBJ2-1, with TRBD2 matching 11 bases. TRBV23-1 is marked as an open reading frame, function uncertain. Trimming cost V 6 bases and J 6 bases; bases outside gene matches: 10. There are 16 residues in the CDR3. Here the CDR3 reads CASSPHSGRAGNEQFF. For the CDR3, the DNA is TGCGCCAGCAGCCCCCATAGCGGGAGGGCCGGCAATGAGCAGTTCTTC.

This sequence joins TRBV10-3 and TRBJ1-1, with 12 bases aligning to TRBD1. The junction had 7 bases not matched to a gene; V was cut back by 4 bases and J by 7 bases. The CDR3 sequence is 15 residues long. Germline lookup yields CDR1 ENHRY and CDR2 SYGVKD. DNA for the CDR3: TGTGCCATCAGTGGGGGGACAGGGGGCGCGGTTGAAGCTTTCTTT. It translates to CAISGGTGGAVEAFF.

This rearrangement joins TRBV2 to TRBJ1-2, with unresolved D. V lost 2 bases, J lost 6 bases, and 13 bases lay in between. Germline V gene data show CDR1 as SNHLY and CDR2 as FYNNEI. The CDR3 contains 14 residues. CDR3 sequence: CASSELANPNGYTF. The CDR3 DNA reads TGTGCCAGCAGTGAACTGGCAAATCCGAATGGCTACACCTTC.

This clone came up a few times. The V and J genes are TRBV6-4 and TRBJ1-2, with D possibly being TRBD1 (5 bases). Trimming removed 2 bases at V and 6 bases at J, with 22 bases between. Germline-derived CDR1 and CDR2 are MRHNA and SNTAGT. This CDR3 has 17 residues. The CDR3 region has the DNA TGTGCCAGCAGTGACCCGGGAGCCCTCGGTGGCAGGGATGGCTACACCTTC. It encodes CASSDPGALGGRDGYTF.